This entry concerns a single TCR beta chain. The antigen is unknown. The data are from a study of T cell responses to AZD1222 COVID-19 vaccine. The study, taken as a whole, reports: White British donors predominated, females outnumbered males, and clonal diversity was possibly underestimated.

TCRdb keeps only in-frame clones here, not all; method: immunoSEQ multiplex PCR. Altogether 150,000 or so clones are present, 91% being singletons, with the ten largest covering approximately 1.5%. Germline V gene lookup returns CDR1 MNHEY and CDR2 SVGAGI. With 8 bases removed from V and 3 bases from J, the gap between germline ends came to 18 bases. This CDR3 has 15 residues. The material was peripheral blood, obtained on day 0 of AZD1222 vaccination. The clonotype comes from an adult in good health. The V call is TRBV6-5, the J call TRBJ2-3; D remains unclear. As DNA, the CDR3 is TGTGCCAGCCCCGTTTCCGGGTCAGTAACAGATACGCAGTATTTT. It is translated as CASPVSGSVTDTQYF.